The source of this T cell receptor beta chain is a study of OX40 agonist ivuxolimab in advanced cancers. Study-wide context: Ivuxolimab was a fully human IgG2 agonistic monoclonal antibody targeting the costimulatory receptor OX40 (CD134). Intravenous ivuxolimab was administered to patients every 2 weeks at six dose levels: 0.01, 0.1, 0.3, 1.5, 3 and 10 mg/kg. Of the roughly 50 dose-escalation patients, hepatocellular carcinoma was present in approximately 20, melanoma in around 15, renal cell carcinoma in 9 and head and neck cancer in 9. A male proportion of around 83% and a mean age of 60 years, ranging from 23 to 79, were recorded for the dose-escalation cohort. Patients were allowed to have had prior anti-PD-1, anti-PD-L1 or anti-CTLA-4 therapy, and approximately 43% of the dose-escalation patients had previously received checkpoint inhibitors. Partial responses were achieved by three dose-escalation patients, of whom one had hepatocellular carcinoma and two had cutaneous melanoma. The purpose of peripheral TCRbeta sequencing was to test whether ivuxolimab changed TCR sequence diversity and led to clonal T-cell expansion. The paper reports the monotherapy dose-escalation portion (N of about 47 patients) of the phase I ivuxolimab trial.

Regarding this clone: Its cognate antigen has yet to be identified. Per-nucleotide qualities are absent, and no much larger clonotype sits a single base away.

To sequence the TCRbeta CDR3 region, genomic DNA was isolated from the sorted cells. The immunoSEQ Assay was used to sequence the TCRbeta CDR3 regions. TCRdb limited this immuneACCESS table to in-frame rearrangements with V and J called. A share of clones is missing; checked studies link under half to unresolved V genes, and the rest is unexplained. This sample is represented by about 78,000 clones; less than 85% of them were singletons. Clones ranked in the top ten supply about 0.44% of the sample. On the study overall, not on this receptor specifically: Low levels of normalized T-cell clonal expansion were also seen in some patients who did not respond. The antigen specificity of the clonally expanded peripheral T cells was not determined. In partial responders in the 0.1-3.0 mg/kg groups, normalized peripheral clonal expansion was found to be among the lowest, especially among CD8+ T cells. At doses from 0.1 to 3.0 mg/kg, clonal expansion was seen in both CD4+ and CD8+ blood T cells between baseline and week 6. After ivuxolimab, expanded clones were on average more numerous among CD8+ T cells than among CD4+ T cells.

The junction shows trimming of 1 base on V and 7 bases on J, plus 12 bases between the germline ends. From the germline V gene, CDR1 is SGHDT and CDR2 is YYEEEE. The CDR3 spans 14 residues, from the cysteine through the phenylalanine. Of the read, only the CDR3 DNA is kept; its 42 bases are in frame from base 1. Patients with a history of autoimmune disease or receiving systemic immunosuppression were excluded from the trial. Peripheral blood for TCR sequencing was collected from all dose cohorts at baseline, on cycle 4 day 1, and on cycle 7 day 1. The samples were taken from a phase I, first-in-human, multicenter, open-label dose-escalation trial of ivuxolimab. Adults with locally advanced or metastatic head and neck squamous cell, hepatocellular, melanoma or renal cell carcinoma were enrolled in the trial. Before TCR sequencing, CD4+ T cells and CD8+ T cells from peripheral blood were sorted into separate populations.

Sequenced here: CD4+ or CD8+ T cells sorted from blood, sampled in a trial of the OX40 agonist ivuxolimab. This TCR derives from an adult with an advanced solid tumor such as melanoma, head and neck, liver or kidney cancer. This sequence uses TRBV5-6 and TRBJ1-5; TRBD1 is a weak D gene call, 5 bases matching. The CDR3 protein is CASSLSAGRQPQHF. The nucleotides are TGTGCCAGCAGCTTGTCGGCGGGGCGGCAGCCCCAGCATTTT.